The entry below describes one T cell receptor beta chain. What it binds is not known. The sample originates from a study of graft-versus-host responses after intestinal transplantation. The germline CDR1 and CDR2 sequences are SQVTM and ANQGSEA. V was clipped by 3 bases and J by 7 bases; unmatched bases: 0. The length of the CDR3 is 12 residues. Libraries were prepared by immunoSEQ multiplex PCR; TCRdb keeps only in-frame clonotypes and omits some of them. The profile shows approximately 90,000 clones, about nine tenths of them singletons. This receptor was obtained from a human donor who was the organ donor for an intestinal transplant. The rearrangement joins TRBV29-1 to TRBJ1-4, with 9 bases fitting TRBD1. The sample was unstimulated CD8+ T cells sorted from spleen or lymph node cells, taken before transplant. The CDR3 reads CSVEGQGEKLFF. As DNA, the CDR3 is TGCAGCGTTGAGGGACAGGGTGAAAAACTGTTTTTT.